Listed below are T cell receptor beta chains from one sample, sequenced in a study of technical replicates of blood from a handful of donors. Assay used: immunoSEQ multiplex PCR; TCRdb lists only in-frame clones, some missing. This sample has around 63,000 clones, with 80% to 95% found just once. The sequenced sample was PBMCs. Receptors were obtained from a human donor in good health. Some clones in this sample may be carry-over from other donors' samples. Both conserved end residues are part of each CDR3. The order of the fields is V gene, clone size, J gene, CDR3 length, D gene, CDR3 DNA, CDR3 protein. A D gene is named only where the DNA matches it firmly. Clone size is stated in some rows and not others, as once, few, many or a class when expanded.

TRBV4-2	.	TRBJ2-2	17	TRBD2	TGTGCCAGCAGCCAAGGGACTAGCGGGAGTCAGTCCGGGGAGCTGTTTTTT	CASSQGTSGSQSGELFF
TRBV14	.	TRBJ1-2	13	TRBD1	TGTGCCAGCAGCCGGACAGGGAGTTATGGCTACACCTTC	CASSRTGSYGYTF
TRBV19	.	TRBJ1-5	15	.	TGTGCCAGTAGTATACGACAGACAAGCAATCAGCCCCAGCATTTT	CASSIRQTSNQPQHF
TRBV19	.	TRBJ2-6	15	TRBD1	TGTGCCAGCCGGGACAGGGGGCCCGGGGCCAACGTCCTGACTTTC	CASRDRGPGANVLTF
TRBV4-3	.	TRBJ2-2	15	TRBD1	TGCGCCAGCAGCCTCCTAGAGGGGGCGGCCGGGGAGCTGTTTTTT	CASSLLEGAAGELFF
TRBV7-9	once	TRBJ2-3	16	TRBD1	TGTGCCAGCAGCTTAACAGGGGGTAGGCCCACAGATACGCAGTATTTT	CASSLTGGRPTDTQYF
TRBV4-3	.	TRBJ1-5	14	.	TGCGCCAGCAGCCAAGAGGCAGGGATTCAGCCCCAGCATTTT	CASSQEAGIQPQHF
TRBV7-2	once	TRBJ2-1	14	.	TGTGCCAGCAGCCCTAGGGGTTTGGGCAATGAGCAGTTCTTC	CASSPRGLGNEQFF
TRBV7-2	.	TRBJ1-4	15	TRBD1	TGTGCCAGCAGTACCTCCGGGACAGGGGGTGAAAAACTGTTTTTT	CASSTSGTGGEKLFF
TRBV5-1	.	TRBJ1-1	19	TRBD1	TGCGCCAGCAGCTTGTTGGGTTGGGGCAGGGGGCGAGGGAACACTGAAGCTTTCTTT	CASSLLGWGRGRGNTEAFF
TRBV6-1	.	TRBJ2-3	14	TRBD1	TGTGCCAGCAGTGGGGGACAGGAGGTAGATACGCAGTATTTT	CASSGGQEVDTQYF
TRBV10-3	.	TRBJ2-7	17	TRBD2	TGTGCCATCAGTGACGTGACTAGCGGTTACCCACGCTACGAGCAGTACTTC	CAISDVTSGYPRYEQYF
TRBV5-1	.	TRBJ2-2	14	TRBD1	TGCGCCAGCAGCCCTCAGGGGGCGGCCGGGGAGCTGTTTTTT	CASSPQGAAGELFF
TRBV7-7	.	TRBJ2-5	15	.	TGTGCCAGCAGCTTATCCCCAGATACCCAAGAGACCCAGTACTTC	CASSLSPDTQETQYF
TRBV7-4	.	TRBJ1-4	18	.	TGTGCCAGCAGCTTATCGCACAGGGTACGGTTCGGGATCGAAAAACTGTTTTTT	CASSLSHRVRFGIEKLFF
TRBV7-3	.	TRBJ2-3	17	TRBD2	TGTGCCAGCAGCCCAAGACTAGCGGGGGGGATCACAGATACGCAGTATTTT	CASSPRLAGGITDTQYF
TRBV2	.	TRBJ2-3	16	TRBD2	TGTGCCAGCAGTGCATCTGCGGGGGTCCCCCAAGGTACGCAGTATTTT	CASSASAGVPQGTQYF
TRBV30	.	TRBJ1-1	13	.	TGTGCCTGGGTGGGAGGGGGGAACACTGAAGCTTTCTTT	CAWVGGGNTEAFF
TRBV7-7	.	TRBJ2-5	13	TRBD2	TGTGCCAGCAGTAGCGGGGGAAAAGAGACCCAGTACTTC	CASSSGGKETQYF
TRBV2	.	TRBJ1-1	15	.	TGTGCCAGCAGTGAAGGGACAGCTAAGAACACTGAAGCTTTCTTT	CASSEGTAKNTEAFF
TRBV5-1	.	TRBJ2-5	15	TRBD2	TGCGCCAGCAGACGTGGGACTAGCGGACAAGAGACCCAGTACTTC	CASRRGTSGQETQYF
TRBV7-3	.	TRBJ2-1	13	.	TGTGCCAGCAGCTTCGAGCGCTACAATGAGCAGTTCTTC	CASSFERYNEQFF
TRBV12-5	.	TRBJ2-2	16	.	TGTGCTAGTGGTTTGCTAACCGGGGGTAGCACCGGGGAGCTGTTTTTT	CASGLLTGGSTGELFF
TRBV19	.	TRBJ1-1	14	.	TGTGCCAGTAGGAAATTAACAGATTTACCTGAAGCTTTCTTT	CASRKLTDLPEAFF
TRBV4-1	.	TRBJ1-4	17	.	TGCGCCAGCAGCCAAGGATTTCAGGATCTCACTAATGAAAAACTGTTTTTT	CASSQGFQDLTNEKLFF
TRBV4-1	.	TRBJ2-1	16	TRBD2	TGCGCCAGCAGCCCGGGCGTCGGGACTAGTCTTGTTGAGCAGTTCTTC	CASSPGVGTSLVEQFF
TRBV4-3	once	TRBJ2-7	15	TRBD2	TGCGCCAGCAGCCTTTTAGCGGGGGAGAGCTACGAGCAGTACTTC	CASSLLAGESYEQYF
TRBV15	.	TRBJ2-7	14	TRBD1	TGTGCCACCAGCCGGGACAGAGGCGACTACGAGCAGTACTTC	CATSRDRGDYEQYF
TRBV6-1	.	TRBJ2-7	15	TRBD1	TGTGCCAGCAGTGAATCTCTTCGGACAGGGGCCGAGCAGTACTTC	CASSESLRTGAEQYF
TRBV18	.	TRBJ1-4	14	TRBD1	TGTGCCAGCACCACCGGACAGGAAAATGAAAAACTGTTTTTT	CASTTGQENEKLFF
TRBV6-5	.	TRBJ2-7	15	TRBD2	TGTGCCAGCAGTTACTCGGCGGGAGGGACCTACGAGCAGTACTTC	CASSYSAGGTYEQYF
TRBV6-5	once	TRBJ1-6	15	TRBD1	TGTGCCAGCAGCACCGGGGACAGGGGTGTTTCACCCCTCCACTTT	CASSTGDRGVSPLHF
TRBV30	.	TRBJ2-1	12	.	TGTGCCTGGGCGAGAGGGTATAATGAGCAGTTCTTC	CAWARGYNEQFF
TRBV5-8	.	TRBJ2-2	17	TRBD1	TGTGCCAGCAGCTCCCCAACCGGGACAGGGGGCCACGGGGAGCTGTTTTTT	CASSSPTGTGGHGELFF
TRBV28	.	TRBJ2-5	17	TRBD2	TGTGCCAGCAGTTTATGGACTAGCGGGATGGTCCAAGAGACCCAGTACTTC	CASSLWTSGMVQETQYF
TRBV5-4	.	TRBJ1-2	13	.	TGTGCCAGCAGCTTGCGTGCTAACTATGGCTACACCTTC	CASSLRANYGYTF
TRBV9	.	TRBJ2-2	15	.	TGTGCCAGCAGCGTAGCGGGGATGAACACCGGGGAGCTGTTTTTT	CASSVAGMNTGELFF
TRBV9	.	TRBJ1-3	11	.	TGTGCCAGCAGCTCAGGAAACACCATATATTTT	CASSSGNTIYF
TRBV2	once	TRBJ1-2	13	TRBD1	TGTGCCAGCAGTCCGGGACAGGAGCGAGGCTACACCTTC	CASSPGQERGYTF
TRBV4-1	.	TRBJ2-7	15	TRBD2	TGCGCCAGCAGCCATACTAGCGGGAGTAGCCACGAGCAGTACTTC	CASSHTSGSSHEQYF
TRBV5-4	.	TRBJ1-1	15	TRBD1	TGTGCCAGCAGCTTGGTACAGGGGGCGGGGACTGAAGCTTTCTTT	CASSLVQGAGTEAFF
TRBV15	.	TRBJ2-3	16	TRBD1	TGTGCCACCAGCAGAGATCGAGGACAGGGGGTTGATACGCAGTATTTT	CATSRDRGQGVDTQYF
TRBV7-2	.	TRBJ1-1	13	.	TGTGCCAGCACCCAGCGGCGTAACACTGAAGCTTTCTTT	CASTQRRNTEAFF
TRBV30	.	TRBJ2-7	14	TRBD2	TGTGCCTGGAGAGCCGGGACTAGCGTCTACGAGCAGTACTTC	CAWRAGTSVYEQYF
TRBV18	.	TRBJ1-6	16	TRBD1	TGTGCCAGCTCACCGCGACAGGGGGCGAATAATTCACCCCTCCACTTT	CASSPRQGANNSPLHF
TRBV4-3	once	TRBJ2-1	15	TRBD2	TGCGCCAGCAGCCAAGGTCTGGCGGGAGTAGCCGAGCAGTTCTTC	CASSQGLAGVAEQFF
TRBV7-6	.	TRBJ2-1	16	TRBD2	TGTGCCAGCAGCTTAGCTAGCGGGATGGGTTACAATGAGCAGTTCTTC	CASSLASGMGYNEQFF
TRBV5-1	.	TRBJ2-2	16	TRBD1	TGCGCCAGCAGCGAGACAGGGTTCGCGAACACCGGGGAGCTGTTTTTT	CASSETGFANTGELFF
TRBV19	.	TRBJ1-6	12	.	TGTGCCAGTAGTATAGGGCCCTCACCCCTCCACTTT	CASSIGPSPLHF
TRBV27	.	TRBJ2-3	15	TRBD2	TGTGCCAGCAGCCGGGCGCAGCGGGAGTATGATACGCAGTATTTT	CASSRAQREYDTQYF
TRBV4-3	.	TRBJ1-6	15	.	TGCGCCAGCAGCCAAGAGTCGACAATGGGTTCACCCCTCCACTTT	CASSQESTMGSPLHF
TRBV4-2	once	TRBJ1-2	15	TRBD1	TGTGCCAGCAGCCAGCTCGAGGGGACAGCCGATGGCTACACCTTC	CASSQLEGTADGYTF
TRBV9	.	TRBJ2-3	15	TRBD2	TGTGCCAGCAGGAGGACTAGCGGGAAGTTAGATACGCAGTATTTT	CASRRTSGKLDTQYF
TRBV19	.	TRBJ2-3	14	.	TGTGCCAGCACACAGGGACCTAGCACAGATACGCAGTATTTT	CASTQGPSTDTQYF
TRBV29-1	.	TRBJ2-7	13	TRBD2	TGCAGCGCAGTCGGGACTAGCGGGCGCGAGCAGTACTTC	CSAVGTSGREQYF